The T cell receptor beta chain described here comes from a study of T cells in Graves' hyperthyroidism and ophthalmopathy. On the study more broadly: Peripheral blood was drawn at first diagnosis, prior to all treatment.

Germline V gene data show CDR1 as SGHAT and CDR2 as FQNNGV. V was trimmed by 3 bases and J by 2 bases, leaving 15 bases between them. The CDR3 spans 16 residues. This clonotype was recorded at least ten times. Patients with uncontrolled infections, other autoimmune diseases, pregnancy or lactation were excluded. Clinical symptoms, serum thyroxine, TRAb, thyroid ultrasound and orbital computed tomography established diagnosis. Template material for amplifying TCR beta CDR3 regions consisted of RNA transcripts. Researchers ran a first-round RT-PCR on the TCR CDR3 using the HTBI primer set. MiXCR was run by TCRdb on the multiplex PCR reads, yielding one entry per CDR3 protein. Counted here are fewer than 400,000 distinct CDR3 sequences, roughly 15% occurring once; the ten biggest clones make up 33%.

This TCR was sampled from a young man with Graves' hyperthyroidism. V gene TRBV11-2 combines with J gene TRBJ2-3, with D perhaps matching TRBD2 (6 bases). The sequencing input was blood. The DNA of the CDR3 is TGTGCCAGCAGCTTCGGGGGTGAGGCCATCACAGATACGCAGTATTTT. Its protein is CASSFGGEAITDTQYF. Complete variable domain (other parts from reference TRBV11-2 and TRBJ2-3): EAGVAQSPRYKIIEKRQSVAFWCNPISGHATLYWYQQILGQGPKLLIQFQNNGVVDDSQLPKDRFSAERLKGVDSTLKIQPAKLEDSAVYLCASSFGGEAITDTQYFGPGTRLTVL.